The 27 T cell receptor beta chains in this list originate from one sample, sequenced in a study of post-analysis software for immune sequencing data. Study findings and constraints: Patients showed TRBV5-6, TRBV5-1 and TRBV20-1 among about five TRBV segments more frequent than in controls.

What these receptors recognize is not known. The authors incorporated unique molecular identifiers into the TCR beta cDNA libraries. TCRdb analysed the PCR reads with MiXCR anew, one entry per CDR3 protein. The sample contains more than 500,000 distinct CDR3 sequences, under 40% of which appear only once. Sequenced material: blood. The receptors originated from a girl aged 2-17 years with multiple sclerosis.

This clonotype was observed a few times. This chain links TRBV24-1 with TRBJ1-2; tentatively, D is TRBD1 (6 bases). Germline values: CDR1 KGHDR, CDR2 SFDVKD. The CDR3 covers 13 residues. V gave up 2 bases and J gave up 3 bases, with 6 bases separating them. CDR3 in DNA: TGTGCCACCAGTGATTCAGGGGACTATGGCTACACCTTC. Its translation: CATSDSGDYGYTF.

Note on this clonotype: A read error may produce the germline difference seen at one junction end. CDR3 in amino acids: CTSRGYGEAQYF. CDR3 DNA: TGTACCAGCAGGGGTTACGGAGAGGCCCAGTACTTC. This chain joins TRBV12-3 or TRBV12-4 and TRBJ2-5, with D possibly matching TRBD1 (6 bases). This CDR3 is 12 amino acids long.

This clonotype was seen only a few times. The genes are TRBV12-3 or TRBV12-4 and TRBJ2-1, with 9 bases matching TRBD2. V was pared by 5 bases and J by 9 bases, with 14 bases of the junction left unmatched. CDR3 length: 16 residues. The CDR3, as DNA: TGTGCCAGCAGTGCTGGTCCAGCGGGGGGTAGCGTTGAGCAGTTCTTC. Translating gives CASSAGPAGGSVEQFF.

The CDR3 DNA reads as TGTGCCAGCACCCCGAGTAACACAGATACGCAGTATTTT. This translates into CASTPSNTDTQYF. This chain links TRBV28 with TRBJ2-3; D is unclear. CDR3 length: 13 amino acids. The germline V gene encodes CDR1 MDHEN and CDR2 SYDVKM. V was clipped by 7 bases and J by 2 bases, with 10 bases between them.

Regarding this clonotype: A read error may produce the germline difference seen at one junction end. The rearrangement joins TRBV18 to TRBJ1-2, with a tentative D call TRBD1 (5 bases). Germline V CDR1 and CDR2: KGHSH, LQKENI. The CDR3 is made up of 15 amino acids. In nucleotides, the CDR3 is TGTGCCAGCTCACCGTACGGGGACGGACGGAATGGCCACACCTTC. As protein: CASSPYGDGRNGHTF.

This chain links TRBV27 with TRBJ1-2, with TRBD1 as a possible D gene (5 bases). This CDR3 is built from 14 residues. Germline CDR1 is MNHEY and CDR2 is SMNVEV (reference sequence). V was clipped by 3 bases and J by 4 bases, with 12 bases between them. DNA of the CDR3: TGTGCCAGCAGTTTTGGTGGGGCTGTCTATGGCTACACCTTC. Its protein product is CASSFGGAVYGYTF.

V gene TRBV5-1 combines with J gene TRBJ1-1, with D unclear. CDR3 size: 13 residues. Trimming shortened V by 4 bases and J by 0 bases, and 7 bases separated the two germline ends. Germline V gene lookup returns CDR1 SGHRS and CDR2 YFSETQ. CDR3: CASSGALNTEAFF. CDR3 DNA: TGCGCCAGCAGCGGAGCTCTGAACACTGAAGCTTTCTTT.

This chain uses TRBV9 with TRBJ2-1; maybe TRBD1 (6 bases). V shed 0 bases and J shed 7 bases, with 17 bases lying between them. The CDR3 is 16 amino acids. The germline V gene encodes CDR1 SGDLS and CDR2 YYNGEE. CDR3 in amino acids: CASSVEGGTGPNEQFF. Written as DNA, the CDR3 is TGTGCCAGCAGCGTAGAGGGCGGTACAGGGCCGAATGAGCAGTTCTTC.

The V and J genes are TRBV13 and TRBJ2-1; TRBD2 matches at 7 bases. The V and J ends lost 1 base and 8 bases, in that order; junction bases with no gene match: 5. CDR3 length: 14 residues. Germline CDR1 PRHDT, CDR2 FYEKMQ (reference sequence). The CDR3 reads CASSLASGRDEQFF. DNA for the CDR3: TGTGCCAGCAGCTTAGCCTCGGGGAGGGATGAGCAGTTCTTC.

The J gene is TRBJ1-1, the V gene TRBV6-2 or TRBV6-3; no definite D call. Germline V gene sequence: CDR1 MNHEY, CDR2 SVGEGT. This CDR3 is 15 amino acids long. Trimming took 0 bases from V and 5 from J, leaving 13 bases between them. CDR3 residues: CASSYSIGVLTEAFF. Here the CDR3 DNA reads TGTGCCAGCAGTTACTCGATTGGAGTATTAACTGAAGCTTTCTTT.

The rearrangement uses TRBV12-3 or TRBV12-4 and TRBJ2-3; D is unresolved. This CDR3 spans 13 amino acids. V dropped 3 bases and J dropped 3 bases, with 7 bases sitting between them. The CDR3 protein is CASSFPRTDTQYF. CDR3 DNA sequence: TGTGCCAGCAGTTTCCCTAGGACAGATACGCAGTATTTT.

This clonotype was recorded a few times. The CDR3, as DNA: TGCAGTGCTAGAGATGGGGGTAGGGGAAGCAATCAGCCCCAGCATTTT. Residues: CSARDGGRGSNQPQHF. The chain combines TRBV20-1 with TRBJ1-5; D might be TRBD1 (5 bases). This CDR3 contains 16 residues. V was trimmed by 0 bases and J by 1 base, leaving 13 bases between them. Germline V gene lookup returns CDR1 DFQATT and CDR2 SNEGSKA (reference sequence).

This clonotype has just a few counts. This chain joins TRBV7-2 and TRBJ1-2; 8 positions agree with TRBD1. The CDR3 has 15 residues. The ends lost 5 bases at V and 4 bases at J; junction bases unmatched: 9. Per germline, CDR1 SGHTA and CDR2 FQGNSA. The CDR3 reads CASSPGTGLLYGYTF. CDR3 DNA: TGTGCCAGCAGCCCCGGGACAGGCCTACTCTATGGCTACACCTTC. Looking up the rest from reference TRBV7-2 and TRBJ1-2 gives the full variable domain: GAGVSQSPSNKVTEKGKDVELRCDPISGHTALYWYRQSLGQGLEFLIYFQGNSAPDKSGLPSDRFSAERTGGSVSTLTIQRTQQEDSAVYLCASSPGTGLLYGYTFGSGTRLTVV.

The rearrangement links TRBV12-3 or TRBV12-4 to TRBJ2-3, with 7 bases fitting TRBD1. The V segment lost 5 bases and the J segment 2 bases; nucleotides outside the gene matches: 7. CDR3 length: 15 amino acids. CDR3 bases: TGTGCCAGCAGTGCAGGGGACAGCCCCACAGATACGCAGTATTTT. This codes for CASSAGDSPTDTQYF.

The chain couples TRBV20-1 to TRBJ2-7; perhaps TRBD2 as D (6 bases). Germline V gene sequence: CDR1 DFQATT, CDR2 SNEGSKA (reference sequence). The CDR3 sequence is 14 residues long. V gave up 6 bases and J gave up 3 bases, with 18 bases separating them. The CDR3 nucleotides read TGCAGTGCCCTTTCCCGGGACTTCGTCTACGAGCAGTACTTC. Translating it yields CSALSRDFVYEQYF.

V and J are TRBV14 and TRBJ2-7; D is undetermined. The CDR3 totals 13 residues. CDR1 and CDR2 from the germline V gene are SGHDN and FVKESK. V lost 5 bases, J lost 4 bases, and 12 bases lay in between. CDR3 DNA sequence: TGTGCCAGCAGCTCGCAACCCTTTTACGAGCAGTACTTC. Residues: CASSSQPFYEQYF.

V gene TRBV12-5 combines with J gene TRBJ1-2; 9 positions match TRBD1. The CDR3 contains 16 residues. After removal of 1 base from V and 8 bases from J, the junction contained 11 bases not matched to a gene. Germline lookup yields CDR1 LGHNT and CDR2 FRNRAP. CDR3 sequence: CASGLAHRDRVGGYTF. CDR3 bases: TGTGCTAGTGGTTTGGCCCACCGGGACAGGGTAGGGGGCTACACCTTC.

The rearrangement links TRBV6-6 to TRBJ2-7; 7 nucleotides align to TRBD1. J gave up 4 bases and V 7 bases, and 13 bases lay outside the gene matches. The CDR3 loop spans 15 amino acids. Germline V gene data show CDR1 as MNHNY and CDR2 as SVGAGI (reference sequence). CDR3 coding DNA: TGTGCCAGCACTCAGGTGCCCGGGACAGTGTACGAGCAGTACTTC. Translating it yields CASTQVPGTVYEQYF.

As regards this clonotype: Sequence at one end of the junction differs from germline and may be a read error. This chain uses TRBV6-2 or TRBV6-3 with TRBJ2-5; D may be TRBD2 (6 bases). Per germline, CDR1 MNHEY and CDR2 SVGEGT. The CDR3 totals 16 residues. The CDR3: CVSSPLPGTAKETQYF. CDR3 in DNA: TGTGTCAGCAGTCCGTTACCCGGGACTGCTAAAGAGACCCAGTACTTC.

V usage is TRBV5-1 and J usage is TRBJ2-2, with D hard to call. Germline V gene lookup returns CDR1 SGHRS and CDR2 YFSETQ. V was pared by 1 base and J by 4 bases, with 5 bases between. The length of the CDR3 is 13 residues. The CDR3 region has the DNA TGCGCCAGCAGCTTGCGCAGCACCGGGGAGCTGTTTTTT. Its translation: CASSLRSTGELFF.

The chain has TRBV5-1 and TRBJ1-2, with 8 nucleotides matching TRBD1. Germline CDR1 reads SGHRS; CDR2 reads YFSETQ. The V gene end was trimmed by 4 bases and the J gene end by 4 bases; junction bases not matched to a gene: 9. The CDR3 loop spans 15 amino acids. CDR3 protein: CASSTQGGPSYGYTF. CDR3 sequence (DNA): TGCGCCAGCAGCACACAGGGGGGACCCTCCTATGGCTACACCTTC.

The chain has TRBV29-1 and TRBJ2-5, with 7 bases fitting TRBD1. This CDR3 is built from 13 residues. CDR1 is SQVTM, CDR2 ANQGSEA, per germline. V was pared by 4 bases and J by 2 bases, with 4 bases of the junction left unmatched. The CDR3 region has the DNA TGCAGCGTTGGGGGACAGACTCAAGAGACCCAGTACTTC. Its translation is CSVGGQTQETQYF. Full variable domain (remainder filled in from reference TRBV29-1 and TRBJ2-5): SAVISQKPSRDICQRGTSLTIQCQVDSQVTMMFWYRQQPGQSLTLIATANQGSEATYESGFVIDKFPISRPNLTFSTLTVSNMSPEDSSIYLCSVGGQTQETQYFGPGTRLLVL.

The chain recombines TRBV4-1 with TRBJ1-2; TRBD1 might be the D (6 bases). The CDR3 totals 13 residues. CDR1 and CDR2 (germline): MGHRA, YSYEKL. Trimming shortened V by 1 base and J by 8 bases, and 11 bases separated the two germline ends. The CDR3 sequence is CASSQVSGEGYTF. The CDR3 bases are TGCGCCAGCAGCCAAGTTTCAGGGGAAGGCTACACCTTC.

This chain joins TRBV4-1 and TRBJ2-5; a weak D match, TRBD1 (5 bases). The V end lost 4 bases, the J end lost 4 bases, and 10 bases lay between the germline ends. CDR3 length: 13 residues. CDR1 is MGHRA and CDR2 is YSYEKL in the germline V gene. Here the CDR3 DNA reads TGCGCCAGCAGCCCGACGCAGGGAGAGACCCAGTACTTC. Translating gives CASSPTQGETQYF.

A few counts support this clonotype. The chain uses TRBV7-6 and TRBJ2-7; no reliable D call. Looked up from germline, CDR1 is SGHVS and CDR2 is FNYEAQ. The CDR3 sequence is 12 residues long. The ends were cut back, 6 bases at V and 7 bases at J, with 13 bases in the middle. The CDR3 spells CASSSGSKEQYF. The CDR3 coding sequence is TGTGCCAGCAGTTCCGGGTCTAAAGAGCAGTACTTC.

The table lists this clonotype with a few counts. The chain couples TRBV29-1 to TRBJ2-1, with D hard to call. The germline V gene has CDR1 SQVTM and CDR2 ANQGSEA. The V end lost 5 bases, the J end lost 9 bases, and 17 bases lay between the germline ends. The CDR3 loop spans 13 amino acids. The DNA for the CDR3 is TGCAGCGTTAGGGCTATAACCGGTGGTGAGCAGTTCTTC. Its translation: CSVRAITGGEQFF.

This clonotype showed up just a few times. This sequence joins TRBV6-5 and TRBJ1-6, with D perhaps TRBD1 (5 bases). This CDR3 contains 15 residues. V was clipped by 6 bases and J by 6 bases, with 15 bases between them. Germline V gene lookup returns CDR1 MNHEY and CDR2 SVGAGI. The chain's CDR3 is CASRSPGGSNSPLHF. The CDR3 nucleotides read TGTGCCAGCAGGTCTCCCGGGGGGTCTAATTCACCCCTCCACTTT.